Listed below are T cell receptor beta chains from one sample, sequenced in a study of blood T cell repertoires in COVID-19. The assay was immunoSEQ multiplex PCR, and TCRdb's table has in-frame clones only and misses some. The sample includes about 180,000 clones, roughly 82% of them seen just once. Sequences were obtained from PBMCs or T cells enriched from blood (not recorded which). These receptors were collected from a woman in her 30s who had recovered from COVID-19. The CDR3 runs from the conserved cysteine through the conserved F or W. A D gene is named only where the DNA matches it firmly. Where a row states a size, it is once, few, many or the class of an expanded clone; other rows omit it.

V gene,J gene,clone size,D gene,CDR3 protein,CDR3 DNA
TRBV29-1,TRBJ1-1,NA,NA,CSVTEGGTTKAFF,TGCAGCGTTACTGAGGGAGGTACAACTAAAGCTTTCTTT
TRBV7-9,TRBJ1-4,once,TRBD1,CASSPRGTNEKLFF,TGTGCCAGCAGCCCCAGGGGGACTAATGAAAAACTGTTTTTT
TRBV7-7,TRBJ2-7,NA,TRBD2,CASSLPGKREVHEQYF,TGTGCCAGCAGCCTACCCGGGAAGCGGGAGGTCCACGAGCAGTACTTC
TRBV5-6,TRBJ1-6,NA,NA,CASSLEQDNSPLHF,TGTGCCAGCAGCTTGGAACAGGATAATTCACCCCTCCACTTT
TRBV28,TRBJ2-3,NA,NA,CASSFVRGSSDTQYF,TGTGCCAGCAGTTTTGTCAGGGGATCGTCAGATACGCAGTATTTT
TRBV27,TRBJ1-3,once,TRBD1,CASSLLGTAGNTIYF,TGTGCCAGCAGCCTACTCGGGACAGCTGGAAACACCATATATTTT
TRBV6-1,TRBJ1-6,NA,NA,CASSEGGRGNSPLHF,TGTGCCAGCAGTGAAGGTGGCAGGGGTAATTCACCCCTCCACTTT
TRBV9,TRBJ2-7,NA,NA,CASSVGLDGGKQYF,TGTGCCAGCAGCGTAGGCCTGGACGGGGGAAAGCAGTACTTC
TRBV6-5,TRBJ1-2,once,NA,CASSSGRDSNGYTF,TGTGCCAGCAGTTCGGGCAGGGATAGTAATGGCTACACCTTC
TRBV28,TRBJ1-4,NA,TRBD1,CASSLTGGAYNEKLFF,TGTGCCAGCAGTCTAACAGGGGGCGCTTATAATGAAAAACTGTTTTTT
TRBV11-1,TRBJ2-2,NA,NA,CASSLRAAVGELFF,TGTGCCAGCAGCTTGAGGGCAGCTGTCGGGGAGCTGTTTTTT
TRBV10-3,TRBJ2-5,NA,TRBD2,CATVGLAGVETQYF,TGTGCCACTGTAGGACTAGCGGGAGTAGAGACCCAGTACTTC
TRBV5-4,TRBJ1-2,NA,TRBD1,CASSSRTGGLPNYGYTF,TGTGCCAGCAGCTCCAGGACAGGGGGCTTACCCAACTATGGCTACACCTTC
TRBV19,TRBJ1-2,NA,NA,CASSPQGDGYTF,TGTGCCAGTAGTCCGCAGGGTGACGGCTACACCTTC
TRBV16,TRBJ2-1,NA,NA,CASSQSDGIEQFF,TGTGCCAGCAGCCAATCTGACGGGATTGAGCAGTTCTTC
TRBV21-1,TRBJ1-6,once,NA,CASSTRNSPLHF,TGTGCCAGCAGCACTAGAAATTCACCCCTCCACTTT
TRBV28,TRBJ2-2,NA,NA,CASSRDSTNTGELFF,TGTGCCAGCAGTAGGGACTCGACGAACACCGGGGAGCTGTTTTTT
TRBV4-2,TRBJ1-1,NA,NA,CASSQERGGRAFF,TGTGCCAGCAGCCAAGAGAGGGGGGGGAGAGCTTTCTTT
TRBV19,TRBJ1-2,many,NA,CASGARDGPGGDYTF,TGTGCCAGTGGAGCCCGTGACGGGCCGGGGGGCGACTACACCTTC
TRBV5-1,TRBJ1-1,NA,NA,CASSFSGGTTEAFF,TGCGCCAGCAGCTTCAGCGGGGGGACCACTGAAGCTTTCTTT
TRBV10-3,TRBJ2-6,NA,NA,CAITQGNAGANVLTF,TGTGCCATCACGCAGGGGAACGCTGGGGCCAACGTCCTGACTTTC
TRBV27,TRBJ2-7,NA,TRBD2,CASSGSGRASYEQYF,TGTGCCAGCAGTGGCAGCGGGAGGGCCTCCTACGAGCAGTACTTC
TRBV27,TRBJ1-6,NA,TRBD1,CASSYDRDNSPLHF,TGTGCCAGCAGTTACGACAGGGATAATTCACCCCTCCACTTT
TRBV6-1,TRBJ1-5,NA,NA,CASSEERTASRQPQHF,TGTGCCAGCAGTGAAGAAAGGACTGCTTCAAGGCAGCCCCAGCATTTT
TRBV18,TRBJ2-7,NA,TRBD2,CASSPSGSGPYEQYF,TGTGCCAGCTCACCTAGCGGGAGCGGACCCTACGAGCAGTACTTC
TRBV10-3,TRBJ2-1,few,TRBD2,CATTFGTSGRADEQFF,TGTGCCACCACCTTCGGGACTAGCGGGAGGGCGGATGAGCAGTTCTTC